The T cell receptor (beta chain) under discussion was sequenced for a study of T cell changes during pregnancy in multiple sclerosis. Sequenced by immunoSEQ multiplex PCR; TCRdb stores in-frame clones only, minus some. This table has approximately 100,000 clones, about 93% appearing once. The V and J ends lost 3 bases and 7 bases, in that order; junction bases with no gene match: 5. Germline V gene lookup returns CDR1 MGHRA and CDR2 YSYEKL. The CDR3 extends over 14 amino acids. This clone was detected only a few times. The V call is TRBV4-1, the J call TRBJ2-1; 8 nucleotides line up with TRBD1. The TCR originated in a female donor with multiple sclerosis, enrolled in a pregnancy study. Sequences were derived from peripheral blood, sampled in the first trimester of pregnancy. CDR3 in amino acids: CASSHYDRGNEQFF. DNA for the CDR3: TGCGCCAGCAGCCACTACGACAGGGGTAATGAGCAGTTCTTC.